The clone carrying this TCR beta chain was counted only a few times. The sample has other DNA sequences that encode this CDR3 too. This specimen comes from a study of shared clonotypes between healthy human individuals. Sequencing was performed with immunoSEQ multiplex PCR; in TCRdb, only in-frame clones are kept and a portion is missing. The repertoire holds over 850,000 clones, with about four fifths as singletons. V was pared by 1 base and J by 4 bases, with 3 bases between. Germline CDR1 SGHDT, CDR2 YYEEEE. This CDR3 is 12 amino acids long. The clonotype was recovered from a man aged 18 to 30 in good health. Some clones in this sample may be carry-over from other donors' samples. This rearrangement joins TRBV5-6 to TRBJ1-3; D is ambiguous. The specimen was memory CD4+ T cells from PBMCs. Regarding subset: CD45RA-negative fraction. CDR3 coding DNA: TGTGCCAGCAGCTTGCGAGGAAACACCATATATTTT. Protein product: CASSLRGNTIYF.